Below, 7 T cell receptor beta chains from the same sample are listed, as sequenced in a study of beta chain features in type 1 diabetes. Every isolated RNA sample was fully reverse transcribed, so sequencing captured expressed TCRB transcripts. The protocol was immunoSEQ multiplex PCR, while the TCRdb copy is restricted to in-frame clones and leaves out a portion. Among a few hundred thousand clones listed, 25% to 35% were seen once. Sequenced input: central memory CD4+ T cells from blood. The receptors were sampled from a man aged 25-45 years in good health.

On this clone itself: Germline and junction disagree at one end, which may indicate a read error. The chain joins TRBV30 to TRBJ1-5; D gene ambiguous. The CDR3 length is 15 residues. CDR1 GTSNPN and CDR2 SVGIG come from the germline V gene (reference sequence). In nucleotides, the CDR3 is TGTGCCTTGAGTGTAAGAGGAGGTAGCAATCAGCCCCAGCATTTT. Residues: CALSVRGGSNQPQHF.

This chain links TRBV5-6 with TRBJ1-3, with D unclear. Per germline, CDR1 SGHDT and CDR2 YYEEEE. This CDR3 has 14 amino acids. The V end was cut by 3 bases, the J end by 0 bases, with 7 bases between. The DNA of the CDR3 is TGTGCCAGCAGCTCAACCTACTCTGGAAACACCATATATTTT. This codes for CASSSTYSGNTIYF.

This clone was seen more than once but under ten times. Here the CDR3 reads CASSPGGGREQYF. The CDR3, as DNA: TGTGCCAGCTCACCTGGTGGAGGGCGCGAGCAGTACTTC. V gene TRBV18 combines with J gene TRBJ2-7; weak D call: TRBD2 (6 bases). The CDR3 extends over 13 amino acids. Germline-derived CDR1 and CDR2 are KGHSH and LQKENI. The V end was cut by 3 bases, the J end by 6 bases, with 12 bases between. Drawing the rest from reference TRBV18 and TRBJ2-7, the complete variable domain is NAGVMQNPRHLVRRRGQEARLRCSPMKGHSHVYWYRQLPEEGLKFMVYLQKENIIDESGMPKERFSAEFPKEGPSILRIQQVVRGDSAAYFCASSPGGGREQYFGPGTRLTVT.

This rearrangement joins TRBV2 to TRBJ2-7; 12 positions agree with TRBD2. The CDR3 totals 14 residues. Trimming removed 8 bases from V and 7 bases from J; junction bases left unmatched: 9. CDR1 and CDR2 from the germline V gene are SNHLY and FYNNEI. CDR3 nucleotide sequence: TGTGCCAGCGAGACTAGCGGGGGACCCGGGGAGCAGTACTTC. This codes for CASETSGGPGEQYF. The full variable domain, its missing parts supplied by reference TRBV2 and TRBJ2-7, is EPEVTQTPSHQVTQMGQEVILRCVPISNHLYFYWYRQILGQKVEFLVSFYNNEISEKSEIFDDQFSVERPDGSNFTLKIRSTKLEDSAMYFCASETSGGPGEQYFGPGTRLTVT.

The sample holds a few counts of this clone. This sequence joins TRBV7-2 and TRBJ2-1; 9 bases align to TRBD2. The CDR3 length is 15 residues. V gave up 2 bases and J gave up 3 bases; unmatched junction bases: 2. Germline lookup yields CDR1 SGHTA and CDR2 FQGNSA. CDR3 nucleotide sequence: TGTGCCAGCAGCTTATCTAGCGGGAACTACAATGAGCAGTTCTTC. Translated: CASSLSSGNYNEQFF. Supplemented by reference TRBV7-2 and TRBJ2-1, the full variable domain reads GAGVSQSPSNKVTEKGKDVELRCDPISGHTALYWYRQSLGQGLEFLIYFQGNSAPDKSGLPSDRFSAERTGGSVSTLTIQRTQQEDSAVYLCASSLSSGNYNEQFFGPGTRLTVL.

The V and J genes are TRBV5-1 and TRBJ1-1, with D unclear. V shed 4 bases and J shed 0 bases, with 10 bases lying between them. CDR1 is SGHRS and CDR2 is YFSETQ in the germline V gene. The CDR3 length is 14 residues. CDR3 nucleotides: TGCGCCAGCAGCCTGGGTCGGCTGAACACTGAAGCTTTCTTT. Protein: CASSLGRLNTEAFF. The complete variable domain, with remaining parts taken from reference TRBV5-1 and TRBJ1-1, reads KAGVTQTPRYLIKTRGQQVTLSCSPISGHRSVSWYQQTPGQGLQFLFEYFSETQRNKGNFPGRFSGRQFSNSRSEMNVSTLELGDSALYLCASSLGRLNTEAFFGQGTRLTVV.

A few counts support this clone. This chain uses TRBV7-2 with TRBJ2-7; D is unresolved. The V gene lost 1 base and the J gene lost 2 bases, with 12 bases spanning the gap. Per germline, CDR1 SGHTA and CDR2 FQGNSA. This CDR3 has 15 amino acids. The CDR3 protein is CASSLEFGITYEQYF. DNA of the CDR3: TGTGCCAGCAGCTTAGAGTTTGGGATCACCTACGAGCAGTACTTC.